A selection of T cell receptor beta chains follows, all from one sample in a study of blood T cell repertoires in COVID-19. Measured with immunoSEQ multiplex PCR; TCRdb has only the in-frame clones, and not every one. The data show about 130,000 clones, around nine tenths seen once. The sequenced sample was PBMCs or T cells enriched from blood (not recorded which). The receptors come from a woman aged 45 to 65 who had recovered from COVID-19. Each CDR3 is given with its conserved first and last residue. The D gene is left open where the match is weak. Clone size, where shown, is once, few, many, or a class for clones that have expanded.

CDR3 protein: CASSLVSGTEAFF
CDR3 DNA: TGCGCCAGCAGCTTGGTGTCAGGGACTGAAGCTTTCTTT
D gene: .
J gene: TRBJ1-1
clone size: .
V gene: TRBV5-1
CDR3 length: 13

CDR3 protein: CASSIEGTGRFYEQYF
CDR3 DNA: TGTGCCAGTAGTATAGAGGGGACAGGGAGGTTCTACGAGCAGTACTTC
D gene: TRBD1
J gene: TRBJ2-7
clone size: .
V gene: TRBV19
CDR3 length: 16

CDR3 protein: CASSPTPGGRTEAFF
CDR3 DNA: TGTGCCAGCAGCCCTACTCCAGGGGGTCGCACTGAAGCTTTCTTT
D gene: TRBD1
J gene: TRBJ1-1
clone size: .
V gene: TRBV11-3
CDR3 length: 15

CDR3 protein: CASSVDRGWYGYTF
CDR3 DNA: TGTGCCAGCAGCGTAGACAGGGGGTGGTATGGCTACACCTTC
D gene: TRBD1
J gene: TRBJ1-2
clone size: .
V gene: TRBV6-5
CDR3 length: 14

CDR3 protein: CASTDGRDMDGYTF
CDR3 DNA: TGTGCCAGCACCGATGGGAGGGATATGGATGGCTACACCTTC
D gene: .
J gene: TRBJ1-2
clone size: .
V gene: TRBV7-2
CDR3 length: 14

CDR3 protein: CASSQQDYGYTF
CDR3 DNA: TGCGCCAGCAGCCAACAGGACTATGGCTACACCTTC
D gene: .
J gene: TRBJ1-2
clone size: .
V gene: TRBV4-3
CDR3 length: 12

CDR3 protein: CASSLSGQANQPQHF
CDR3 DNA: TGTGCCAGCAGTTTATCCGGACAGGCCAATCAGCCCCAGCATTTT
D gene: TRBD1
J gene: TRBJ1-5
clone size: .
V gene: TRBV28
CDR3 length: 15

CDR3 protein: CAISESRHPDTQYF
CDR3 DNA: TGTGCCATCAGTGAGTCGAGACACCCAGATACGCAGTATTTT
D gene: .
J gene: TRBJ2-3
clone size: .
V gene: TRBV10-3
CDR3 length: 14

CDR3 protein: CASSPGKRQPQHF
CDR3 DNA: TGTGCCAGCAGCCCAGGGAAGAGGCAGCCCCAGCATTTT
D gene: .
J gene: TRBJ1-5
clone size: .
V gene: TRBV13
CDR3 length: 13

CDR3 protein: CASSQAPPGLADTGELFF
CDR3 DNA: TGCGCCAGCAGCCAGGCCCCCCCGGGACTAGCGGACACCGGGGAGCTGTTTTTT
D gene: TRBD2
J gene: TRBJ2-2
clone size: .
V gene: TRBV4-1
CDR3 length: 18

CDR3 protein: CASSLWADLASEQYF
CDR3 DNA: TGTGCCAGCAGTTTATGGGCTGATCTAGCCTCCGAGCAGTACTTC
D gene: .
J gene: TRBJ2-7
clone size: .
V gene: TRBV27
CDR3 length: 15

CDR3 protein: CASSYSRGLNSPLHF
CDR3 DNA: TGTGCCAGCAGTTACTCGAGGGGGCTTAATTCACCCCTCCACTTT
D gene: TRBD1
J gene: TRBJ1-6
clone size: .
V gene: TRBV6-5
CDR3 length: 15

CDR3 protein: CASSLPGQGNYGYTF
CDR3 DNA: TGTGCCAGCAGTTTACCGGGACAGGGCAACTATGGCTACACCTTC
D gene: TRBD1
J gene: TRBJ1-2
clone size: .
V gene: TRBV28
CDR3 length: 15

CDR3 protein: CSATDPGGAFNNEQFF
CDR3 DNA: TGCAGTGCTACTGACCCCGGGGGTGCCTTTAACAATGAGCAGTTCTTC
D gene: .
J gene: TRBJ2-1
clone size: few
V gene: TRBV20-1
CDR3 length: 16

CDR3 protein: CASSYHRGRGNTEAFF
CDR3 DNA: TGTGCCAGCAGCTATCACAGGGGGCGGGGGAACACTGAAGCTTTCTTT
D gene: .
J gene: TRBJ1-1
clone size: once
V gene: TRBV21-1
CDR3 length: 16

CDR3 protein: CASSLWLATNEKLFF
CDR3 DNA: TGTGCCAGCAGCTTGTGGCTTGCAACTAATGAAAAACTGTTTTTT
D gene: .
J gene: TRBJ1-4
clone size: .
V gene: TRBV7-8
CDR3 length: 15

CDR3 protein: CATSRDLGNQPQHF
CDR3 DNA: TGTGCCACCAGCAGAGATCTCGGGAATCAGCCCCAGCATTTT
D gene: .
J gene: TRBJ1-5
clone size: .
V gene: TRBV15
CDR3 length: 14

CDR3 protein: CATPEGRETQYF
CDR3 DNA: TGTGCCACCCCGGAGGGTCGAGAGACCCAGTACTTC
D gene: .
J gene: TRBJ2-5
clone size: .
V gene: TRBV3-1/TRBV3-2
CDR3 length: 12